These 13 T cell receptor beta chains share one sample of origin, sequenced in a study of blood T cell repertoires in COVID-19. Generated by immunoSEQ multiplex PCR, the TCRdb table keeps only in-frame clones and is missing some. The sample records about 300,000 clones, roughly 91% being singletons. Source material: peripheral blood. The receptors shown here come from a woman aged 25 to 39 with COVID-19, enrolled during active disease.

The V gene is TRBV30, the J gene TRBJ2-1, with 7 bases that match TRBD1. The J segment lost 7 bases and the V segment lost 8 bases, leaving 8 bases of the junction unmatched. This CDR3 has 12 residues. Germline assignment: CDR1 GTSNPN and CDR2 SVGIG (reference sequence). The CDR3 sequence is CAQRGPGNEQFF. The CDR3 bases are TGTGCCCAGAGGGGGCCTGGGAATGAGCAGTTCTTC. Based on the CDR3 plus reference TRBV30 and TRBJ2-1, the full variable domain is SQTIHQWPATLVQPVGSPLSLECTVEGTSNPNLYWYRQAAGRGLQLLFYSVGIGQISSEVPQNLSASRPQDRQFILSSKKLLLSDSGFYLCAQRGPGNEQFFGPGTRLTVL.

The chain recombines TRBV28 with TRBJ1-1; D gene ambiguous. The CDR3 covers 15 residues. Germline-derived CDR1 and CDR2 are MDHEN and SYDVKM. Trimming cost V 3 bases and J 5 bases, with 16 bases left between them. The CDR3 region is CASSFSSGSRTEAFF. The CDR3 DNA sequence: TGTGCCAGCAGTTTCTCGTCGGGGAGTCGGACTGAAGCTTTCTTT. Combining the CDR3 with reference TRBV28 and TRBJ1-1 gives the whole variable domain DVKVTQSSRYLVKRTGEKVFLECVQDMDHENMFWYRQDPGLGLRLIYFSYDVKMKEKGDIPEGYSVSREKKERFSLILESASTNQTSMYLCASSFSSGSRTEAFFGQGTRLTVV.

The table lists this clone with a few counts. The CDR3 sequence is CASRPRTGGNSPLHF. CDR3 DNA sequence: TGTGCCAGCAGGCCGCGGACAGGGGGCAATTCACCCCTCCACTTT. J is TRBJ1-6 and V is TRBV6-6; 11 bases fit TRBD1. This CDR3 is built from 15 residues. Germline V gives CDR1 MNHNY, CDR2 SVGAGI (reference sequence). The V segment lost 6 bases and the J segment 7 bases; nucleotides outside the gene matches: 5.

This sequence joins TRBV5-1 and TRBJ2-7; tentative D call: TRBD1 (6 bases). The CDR3 has 16 amino acids. CDR1 is SGHRS, CDR2 YFSETQ, per germline. The V end lost 4 bases, the J end lost 0 bases, and 17 bases lay between the germline ends. CDR3 nucleotide sequence: TGCGCCAGCAGCCTTACGCCCGACAGGAACTCCTACGAGCAGTACTTC. Protein product: CASSLTPDRNSYEQYF.

The chain carries TRBV27 and TRBJ1-4, with D possibly TRBD1 on 5 matching bases. CDR1 is MNHEY, CDR2 SMNVEV, per germline (reference sequence). The germline V and J ends were trimmed by 7 bases and 0 bases, with 18 bases remaining between them. CDR3 length: 17 residues. The CDR3 reads CASNQRVPRATNEKLFF. The CDR3 nucleotides read TGTGCCAGCAATCAAAGAGTACCCAGGGCAACTAATGAAAAACTGTTTTTT.

This rearrangement joins TRBV6-5 to TRBJ2-7; D is perhaps TRBD1 (6 bases). This CDR3 contains 13 residues. Per germline, CDR1 MNHEY and CDR2 SVGAGI. Trimming pared 6 bases from V and 3 bases from J, leaving 12 bases between. DNA of the CDR3: TGTGCCAGCAGCTACAGGGCGGGCTACGAGCAGTACTTC. It is translated as CASSYRAGYEQYF.

The V call is TRBV29-1, the J call TRBJ1-2; D call uncertain. The CDR3 loop spans 13 amino acids. Between the trimmed V and J ends, which lost 4 bases and 4 bases, there was a span of 13 bases. Germline CDR1 is SQVTM and CDR2 is ANQGSEA. Written as DNA, the CDR3 is TGCAGCGTTGGCGAGGGCAGGATCTATGGCTACACCTTC. Encoded protein: CSVGEGRIYGYTF. The variable domain in full, completed from reference TRBV29-1 and TRBJ1-2, reads SAVISQKPSRDICQRGTSLTIQCQVDSQVTMMFWYRQQPGQSLTLIATANQGSEATYESGFVIDKFPISRPNLTFSTLTVSNMSPEDSSIYLCSVGEGRIYGYTFGSGTRLTVV.

The genes are TRBV2 and TRBJ1-3; perhaps TRBD1 as D (5 bases). The germline V gene encodes CDR1 SNHLY and CDR2 FYNNEI. The V end was cut by 6 bases, the J end by 8 bases, with 26 bases between. The CDR3 is made up of 17 amino acids. This CDR3 reads CASSPFIGGLTYDTIYF. As DNA, the CDR3 is TGTGCCAGCAGCCCGTTCATCGGGGGGTTGACATACGACACCATATATTTT. Full variable domain (missing parts from reference TRBV2 and TRBJ1-3): EPEVTQTPSHQVTQMGQEVILRCVPISNHLYFYWYRQILGQKVEFLVSFYNNEISEKSEIFDDQFSVERPDGSNFTLKIRSTKLEDSAMYFCASSPFIGGLTYDTIYFGEGSWLTVV.

J is TRBJ2-1 and V is TRBV5-6; TRBD2 might be the D (5 bases). This CDR3 has 17 amino acids. The germline V and J ends were trimmed by 1 base and 0 bases, with 14 bases remaining between them. Germline V gene data show CDR1 as SGHDT and CDR2 as YYEEEE. In DNA form, the CDR3 reads TGTGCCAGCAGCTTGTACGAGGGCCTGAGCTCCTACAATGAGCAGTTCTTC. This encodes CASSLYEGLSSYNEQFF.

In the case of this clone: An end of the junction does not agree with germline; a read error may underlie this. This sequence joins TRBV2 and TRBJ1-4; D unclear. CDR3 length equals 15 residues. Germline-derived CDR1 and CDR2 are SNHLY and FYNNEI. This CDR3 is CASSEESFTNEKLFF. In DNA form, the CDR3 reads TGTGCCAGCAGCGAAGAGAGCTTTACTAATGAAAAACTGTTTTTT.

This rearrangement joins TRBV2 to TRBJ2-3; 8 bases map to TRBD1. CDR1 SNHLY and CDR2 FYNNEI come from the germline V gene. This CDR3 is 15 amino acids long. The J segment lost 0 bases and the V segment lost 2 bases, leaving 1 base of the junction unmatched. CDR3 in amino acids: CASSERQGSTDTQYF. CDR3 nucleotide sequence: TGTGCCAGCAGTGAACGACAGGGGAGCACAGATACGCAGTATTTT.

This clone has more than one count but fewer than ten. CDR3 nucleotides: TGTGCCTGGAGTGTAACGGGATATGGCTACACCTTC. Its translation is CAWSVTGYGYTF. The chain has TRBV30 and TRBJ1-2; D uncertain. CDR3 length: 12 residues. Trimming left V 0 bases short and J 5 bases short, with 7 bases between. Germline V gene lookup returns CDR1 GTSNPN and CDR2 SVGIG (reference sequence).

This chain uses TRBV7-2 with TRBJ1-1; D is uncertain. This CDR3 is 13 amino acids long. Germline loops: CDR1 SGHTA, CDR2 FQGNSA. The germline V and J ends were trimmed by 5 bases and 11 bases, with 18 bases remaining between them. The CDR3 sequence is CASSPDPREEAFF. CDR3 nucleotides: TGTGCCAGCAGCCCCGATCCGAGGGAAGAGGCTTTCTTT. The full variable domain, with the rest looked up from reference TRBV7-2 and TRBJ1-1, is GAGVSQSPSNKVTEKGKDVELRCDPISGHTALYWYRQSLGQGLEFLIYFQGNSAPDKSGLPSDRFSAERTGGSVSTLTIQRTQQEDSAVYLCASSPDPREEAFFGQGTRLTVV.